This T cell receptor beta chain was obtained from a study of CD8 T cells in Susac syndrome. Reverse transcription used roughly 0.45 to 1 ug RNA and random hexamers. By means of immunoSEQ multiplex PCR, TCR beta CDR3 spanning 54 Vbeta and 13 Jbeta underwent amplification. One entry per CDR3 protein results from TCRdb running MiXCR on the immunoSEQ multiplex PCR reads. The profile shows about 120,000 distinct CDR3 sequences, about 90% of them singletons. Trimming took 6 bases from V and 5 from J; bases not matched to a gene: 4. The germline gives CDR1 MNHEY, CDR2 SVGEGT. The CDR3 loop spans 13 amino acids. The study used healthy donors as controls matched for age and sex.

The sequenced sample consisted of CD8+ T cells from PBMCs. This receptor was identified in a human donor in good health. This chain links TRBV6-2 or TRBV6-3 with TRBJ1-1; the match to TRBD1 covers 9 bases. CDR3 DNA sequence: TGTGCCAGCAGCAACAGGGGGCTGACTGAAGCTTTCTTT. Its translation: CASSNRGLTEAFF.